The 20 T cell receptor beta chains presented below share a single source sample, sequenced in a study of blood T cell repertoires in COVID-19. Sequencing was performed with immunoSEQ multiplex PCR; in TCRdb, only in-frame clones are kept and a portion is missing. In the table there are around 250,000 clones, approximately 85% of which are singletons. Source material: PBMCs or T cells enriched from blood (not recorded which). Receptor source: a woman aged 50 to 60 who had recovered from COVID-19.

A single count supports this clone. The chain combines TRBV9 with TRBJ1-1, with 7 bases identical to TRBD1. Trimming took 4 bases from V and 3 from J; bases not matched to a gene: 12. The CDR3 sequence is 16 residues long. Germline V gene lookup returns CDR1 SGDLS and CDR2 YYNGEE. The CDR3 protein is CASSNRGRFVDTEAFF. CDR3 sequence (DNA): TGTGCCAGCAGCAACAGGGGTCGGTTTGTGGACACTGAAGCTTTCTTT.

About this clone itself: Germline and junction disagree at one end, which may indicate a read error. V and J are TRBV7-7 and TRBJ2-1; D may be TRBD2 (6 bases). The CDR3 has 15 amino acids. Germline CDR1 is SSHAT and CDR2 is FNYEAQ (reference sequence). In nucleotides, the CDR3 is TGTGCTAGCAGCCCCGCGGCGGGAATCTACAATGAGCAGTTCTTC. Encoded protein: CASSPAAGIYNEQFF.

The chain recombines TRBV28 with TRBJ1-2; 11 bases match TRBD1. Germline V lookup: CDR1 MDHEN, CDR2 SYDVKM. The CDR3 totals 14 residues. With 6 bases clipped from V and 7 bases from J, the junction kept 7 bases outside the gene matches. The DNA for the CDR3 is TGTGCCAGCAGGGAGGACAGGGGGCCTGCTGGCTACACCTTC. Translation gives CASREDRGPAGYTF.

CDR3 coding DNA: TGTGCCAGCAGTTTACTGCTCGGACAGGGCAGTTATGGCTACACCTTC. This gives the protein CASSLLLGQGSYGYTF. The gene calls are TRBV27 and TRBJ1-2; 8 positions agree with TRBD1. This CDR3 spans 16 amino acids. CDR1 is MNHEY and CDR2 is SMNVEV in the germline V gene (reference sequence). The V gene end was trimmed by 2 bases and the J gene end by 5 bases; junction bases not matched to a gene: 10.

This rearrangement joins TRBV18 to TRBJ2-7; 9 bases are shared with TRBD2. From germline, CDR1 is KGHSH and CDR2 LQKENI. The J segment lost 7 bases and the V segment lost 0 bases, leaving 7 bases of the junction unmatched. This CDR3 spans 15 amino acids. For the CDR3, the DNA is TGTGCCAGCTCACCACCTGCGGGAGGGCTTTGGGAGCAGTACTTC. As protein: CASSPPAGGLWEQYF.

The CDR3 sequence: CASSFDSTYEQYF. The CDR3 nucleotides are TGCGCCAGCAGCTTCGATAGCACCTACGAGCAGTACTTC. The chain uses TRBV5-1 and TRBJ2-7; D not resolved. This CDR3 contains 13 residues. Germline V gene sequence: CDR1 SGHRS, CDR2 YFSETQ. The ends were cut back, 2 bases at V and 2 bases at J, with 8 bases in the middle.

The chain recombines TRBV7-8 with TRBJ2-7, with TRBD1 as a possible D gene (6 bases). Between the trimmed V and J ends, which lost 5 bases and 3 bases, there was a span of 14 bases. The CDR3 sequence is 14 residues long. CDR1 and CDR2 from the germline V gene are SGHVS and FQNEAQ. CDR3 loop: CASSQNRDNYEQYF. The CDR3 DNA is TGTGCCAGCAGCCAAAACAGGGACAACTACGAGCAGTACTTC.

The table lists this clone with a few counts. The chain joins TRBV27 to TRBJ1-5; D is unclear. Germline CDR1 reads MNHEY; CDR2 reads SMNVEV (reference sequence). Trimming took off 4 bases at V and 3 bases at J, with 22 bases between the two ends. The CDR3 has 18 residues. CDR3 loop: CASSSPRLGCEVNQPQHF. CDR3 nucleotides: TGTGCCAGCAGTTCCCCTAGGTTAGGATGCGAAGTCAATCAGCCCCAGCATTTT.

This CDR3 reads CASSPTGLGYTF. The CDR3 nucleotides are TGTGCCAGCAGTCCAACAGGGTTGGGCTACACCTTC. The V call is TRBV28, the J call TRBJ1-2; D is possibly TRBD1 (6 bases). The V end lost 5 bases, the J end lost 8 bases, and 12 bases lay between the germline ends. Germline V gene lookup returns CDR1 MDHEN and CDR2 SYDVKM. This CDR3 has 12 amino acids.

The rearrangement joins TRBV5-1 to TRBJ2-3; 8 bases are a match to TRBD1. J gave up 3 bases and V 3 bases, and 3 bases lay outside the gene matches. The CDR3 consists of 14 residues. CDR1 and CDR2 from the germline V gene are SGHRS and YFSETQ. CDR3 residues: CASSSDRATDTQYF. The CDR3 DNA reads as TGCGCCAGCAGCTCGGACAGGGCAACAGATACGCAGTATTTT. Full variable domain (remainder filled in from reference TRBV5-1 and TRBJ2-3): KAGVTQTPRYLIKTRGQQVTLSCSPISGHRSVSWYQQTPGQGLQFLFEYFSETQRNKGNFPGRFSGRQFSNSRSEMNVSTLELGDSALYLCASSSDRATDTQYFGPGTRLTVL.

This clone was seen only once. The CDR3 region is CASRSLGGNTEAFF. The CDR3, as DNA: TGTGCCAGTCGGTCACTGGGGGGGAACACTGAAGCTTTCTTT. V usage is TRBV19 and J usage is TRBJ1-1; possibly TRBD1 for D (5 bases). Trimming stripped 8 bases from V and 1 base from J, with 14 bases between. There are 14 residues in the CDR3. Germline V gene data show CDR1 as LNHDA and CDR2 as SQIVND (reference sequence).

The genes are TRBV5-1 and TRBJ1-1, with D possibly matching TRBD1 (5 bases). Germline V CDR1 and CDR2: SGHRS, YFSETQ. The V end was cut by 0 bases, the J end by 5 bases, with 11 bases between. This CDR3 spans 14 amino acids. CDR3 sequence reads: CASSLAPGGTEAFF. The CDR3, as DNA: TGCGCCAGCAGCTTGGCCCCGGGGGGGACTGAAGCTTTCTTT.

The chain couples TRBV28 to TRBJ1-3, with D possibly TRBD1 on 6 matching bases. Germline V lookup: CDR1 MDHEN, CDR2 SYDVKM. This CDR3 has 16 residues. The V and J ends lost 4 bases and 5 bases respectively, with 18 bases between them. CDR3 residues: CASSSTGLGARNTIYF. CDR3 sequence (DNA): TGTGCCAGCAGTTCGACAGGTTTAGGAGCTAGAAACACCATATATTTT.

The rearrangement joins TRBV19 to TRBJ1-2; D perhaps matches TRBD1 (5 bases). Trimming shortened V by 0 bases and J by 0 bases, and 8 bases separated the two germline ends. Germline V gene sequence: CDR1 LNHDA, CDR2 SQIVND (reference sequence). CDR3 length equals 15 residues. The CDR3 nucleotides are TGTGCCAGTAGTATAGATCCGACAGCTAACTATGGCTACACCTTC. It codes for CASSIDPTANYGYTF.

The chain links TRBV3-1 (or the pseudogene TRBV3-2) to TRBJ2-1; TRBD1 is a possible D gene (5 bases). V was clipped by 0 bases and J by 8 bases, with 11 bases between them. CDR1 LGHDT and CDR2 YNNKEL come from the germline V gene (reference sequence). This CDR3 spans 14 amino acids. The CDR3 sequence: CASSQDRGRDEQFF. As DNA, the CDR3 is TGTGCCAGCAGCCAAGATCGAGGCAGGGATGAGCAGTTCTTC.

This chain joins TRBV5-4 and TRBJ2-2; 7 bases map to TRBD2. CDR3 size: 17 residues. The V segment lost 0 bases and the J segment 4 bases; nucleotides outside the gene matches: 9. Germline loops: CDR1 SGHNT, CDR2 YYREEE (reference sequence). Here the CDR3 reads CASSLDRREATTGELFF. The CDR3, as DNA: TGTGCCAGCAGCTTGGATCGTCGGGAGGCGACCACCGGGGAGCTGTTTTTT.

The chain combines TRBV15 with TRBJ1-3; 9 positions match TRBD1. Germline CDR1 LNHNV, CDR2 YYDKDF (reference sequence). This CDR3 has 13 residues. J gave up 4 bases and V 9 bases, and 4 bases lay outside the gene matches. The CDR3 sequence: CATGTGYGNTIYF. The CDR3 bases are TGTGCCACGGGGACAGGGTACGGAAACACCATATATTTT.

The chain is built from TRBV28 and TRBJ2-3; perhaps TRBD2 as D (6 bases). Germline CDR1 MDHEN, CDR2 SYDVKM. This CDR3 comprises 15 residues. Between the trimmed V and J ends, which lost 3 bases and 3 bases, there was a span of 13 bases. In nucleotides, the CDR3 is TGTGCCAGCAGTTTCCGGGACTCAGGGACAGATACGCAGTATTTT. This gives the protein CASSFRDSGTDTQYF.

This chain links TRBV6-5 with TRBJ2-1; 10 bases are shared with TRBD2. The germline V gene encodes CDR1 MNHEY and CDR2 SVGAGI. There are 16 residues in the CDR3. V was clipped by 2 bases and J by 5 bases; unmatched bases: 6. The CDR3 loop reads CASSYLGLAANNEQFF. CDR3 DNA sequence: TGTGCCAGCAGTTACCTTGGACTAGCGGCAAACAATGAGCAGTTCTTC.

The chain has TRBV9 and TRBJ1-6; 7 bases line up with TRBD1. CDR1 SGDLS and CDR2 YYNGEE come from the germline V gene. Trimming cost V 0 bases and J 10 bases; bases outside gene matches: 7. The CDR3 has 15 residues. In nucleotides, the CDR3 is TGTGCCAGCAGCGTAGTCGAGGGGGCAGGATCACCCCTCCACTTT. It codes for CASSVVEGAGSPLHF.